This is a list of T cell receptor beta chains from one sample in a study of shared clonotypes between healthy human individuals. TCRdb's table, derived via immunoSEQ multiplex PCR, lists solely in-frame clones and lacks some. The sample carries 1.5 million to 2.5 million clones, less than 95% recorded once. The sample was naive CD8+ T cells sorted from blood. The receptors were sampled from a man aged 18 to 29 in good health. CDR3s include the opening cysteine and the closing phenylalanine or tryptophan. D genes are given only for firm matches. Expanded clones get a size class; other rows say once, few or many, or leave the size out.

d_call	clone_size	v_call	j_call	cdr3_nt	cdr3_aa
-	-	TRBV25-1	TRBJ1-1	TGTGCCACCACCTCCGGTGGGAGTACTGAAGCTTTCTTT	CATTSGGSTEAFF
-	-	TRBV4-1	TRBJ2-1	TGCGCCAGCAGCCAAGTAATCGAGGGAGGTGAGCAGTTCTTC	CASSQVIEGGEQFF
-	-	TRBV2	TRBJ2-7	TGTGCCAGCAGATTAGAAAAGGAATCTCCTTACGAGCAGTACTTC	CASRLEKESPYEQYF
-	-	TRBV5-4	TRBJ1-1	TGTGCCAGCAGCCTAGGTTCGGGATGGAGCACTGAAGCTTTCTTT	CASSLGSGWSTEAFF
-	-	TRBV19	TRBJ1-1	TGTGCCAGTAGACTGGGGGGGAACACTGAAGCTTTCTTT	CASRLGGNTEAFF
TRBD2	once	TRBV29-1	TRBJ2-2	TGCAGCGTTGAGGGACTAGCGGGAGCTCGGACCGGGGAGCTGTTTTTT	CSVEGLAGARTGELFF
TRBD2	-	TRBV2	TRBJ2-1	TGTGCCAGCGCCGGACTAGCGGAGCAGTTCTTC	CASAGLAEQFF
-	once	TRBV4-1	TRBJ1-1	TGCGCCAGCAGCCAATCAGTAGGGAACACTGAAGCTTTCTTT	CASSQSVGNTEAFF
TRBD2	-	TRBV7-6	TRBJ2-1	TGTGCCAGCAGCTTAAGACTAGCGGGGGACTCCTACAATGAGCAGTTCTTC	CASSLRLAGDSYNEQFF
-	once	TRBV11-1	TRBJ1-2	TGTGCCAGCAGCCCCCGACAGGAAAGTGGCTATGGCTACACCTTC	CASSPRQESGYGYTF
TRBD1	-	TRBV5-6	TRBJ2-7	TGTGCCAGCAGCTTGGCTGGACAGGGCATCTACGAGCAGTACTTC	CASSLAGQGIYEQYF
-	-	TRBV30	TRBJ1-5	TGTGCCTGGAGTGAAATTGGGGGGCATCAGCCCCAGCATTTT	CAWSEIGGHQPQHF
TRBD1	-	TRBV5-3	TRBJ1-1	TGTGCCAGAAGCCCAGGGACAGAGGGAACTGAAGCTTTCTTT	CARSPGTEGTEAFF
TRBD2	-	TRBV11-2	TRBJ2-1	TGTGCCAGCAGCTTAGGACGACTAGCGGGTAATATGTACAATGAGCAGTTCTTC	CASSLGRLAGNMYNEQFF
TRBD1	-	TRBV28	TRBJ1-3	TGTGCCAGCACAATGGGGACAGGCTGGGAGTCTGGAAACACCATATATTTT	CASTMGTGWESGNTIYF
-	-	TRBV4-1	TRBJ1-4	TGCGCCAGCAGCCAAGTGGGCAGCGAAAAACTGTTTTTT	CASSQVGSEKLFF
-	-	TRBV4-3	TRBJ2-7	TGCGCCAGCAGCCAAGTCGGGACGGGCTCCCTCGAGCAGTACTTC	CASSQVGTGSLEQYF
TRBD1	-	TRBV7-2	TRBJ1-3	TGTGCCAGCAGCTCTACAGGGGTTTCTGGAAACACCATATATTTT	CASSSTGVSGNTIYF
-	-	TRBV13	TRBJ1-3	TGTGCCAGCAGCTACCCGTCCAGCTCTGGAAACACCATATATTTT	CASSYPSSSGNTIYF
TRBD1	-	TRBV7-8	TRBJ2-5	TGTGCCAGCAGCCCATTGACAGGGACGTTAGGGCAAGAGACCCAGTACTTC	CASSPLTGTLGQETQYF
-	-	TRBV27	TRBJ2-7	TGTGCCAGCAGTTTTTCTAGCTCCTACGAGCAGTACTTC	CASSFSSSYEQYF
-	-	TRBV7-2	TRBJ2-7	TGTGCCAGCAGTTCTGTTAGCGGAAGCTCCTACGAGCAGTACTTC	CASSSVSGSSYEQYF
-	-	TRBV6-5	TRBJ2-3	TGTGCCAGCAGTTATGAGGCGGCCTACACAGATACGCAGTATTTT	CASSYEAAYTDTQYF
TRBD2	-	TRBV6-6	TRBJ2-1	TGTGCCAGCAGCCCCTGGGGACTAGCGGAGCCAAGGGAGCAGTTCTTC	CASSPWGLAEPREQFF
TRBD1	-	TRBV27	TRBJ2-5	TGTGCCAGCAGCCTTCAGGGGGCTGGGACCCAGTACTTC	CASSLQGAGTQYF